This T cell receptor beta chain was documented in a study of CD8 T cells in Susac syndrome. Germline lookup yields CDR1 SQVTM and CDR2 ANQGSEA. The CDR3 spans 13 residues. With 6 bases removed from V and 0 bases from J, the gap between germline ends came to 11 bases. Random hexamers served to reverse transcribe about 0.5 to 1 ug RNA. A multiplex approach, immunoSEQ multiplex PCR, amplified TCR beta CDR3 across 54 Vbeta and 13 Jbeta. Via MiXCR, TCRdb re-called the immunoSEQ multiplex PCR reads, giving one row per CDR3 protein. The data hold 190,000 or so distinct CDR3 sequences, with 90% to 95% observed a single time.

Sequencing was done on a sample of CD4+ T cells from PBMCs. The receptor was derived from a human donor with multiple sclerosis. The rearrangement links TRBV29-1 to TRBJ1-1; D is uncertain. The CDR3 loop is CSVLSAMNTEAFF. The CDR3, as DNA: TGCAGCGTGCTATCAGCAATGAACACTGAAGCTTTCTTT.